These T cell receptor beta chains were read from a single sample in a study of spatial heterogeneity in lung cancer. TCRdb reprocessed the 5' RACE reads via MiXCR and lists one record per CDR3 protein. The sample lists some 7,800 distinct CDR3 sequences, less than 9% occurring once. The sequencing used lung tumor tissue, collected at surgery. The receptors shown here come from a male donor with early-stage non-small cell lung cancer. The CDR3 runs from the conserved cysteine through the conserved F or W. The D gene is left open where the match is weak. Size is omitted from some rows. Given values are once, few, many or a class for expanded clones.

14,NA,TRBJ1-6,TRBV18,many,TGTGCCAGCTCACCCCGGGATCTTAATTCACCCCTCCACTTT,CASSPRDLNSPLHF
11,NA,TRBJ1-1,TRBV20-1,few,TGCAGTGCCATTTTGAACACTGAAGCTTTCTTT,CSAILNTEAFF
15,NA,TRBJ1-6,TRBV6-2/TRBV6-3,medium-sized,TGTGCCAGCAGACTAGACAGCTCCTATAATTCACCCCTCCACTTT,CASRLDSSYNSPLHF
16,TRBD1,TRBJ2-3,TRBV24-1,medium-sized,TGTGCCACCGCAGGGGGCGAGACATGGAGCACAGATACGCAGTATTTT,CATAGGETWSTDTQYF
15,NA,TRBJ1-1,TRBV18,medium-sized,TGTGCCAGCTCACCTCCTTTGATTTATAACACTGAAGCTTTCTTT,CASSPPLIYNTEAFF
16,NA,TRBJ1-1,TRBV6-2/TRBV6-3,many,TGTGCCAGCAGGAAGCTTACCGGGATCCTGAACACTGAAGCTTTCTTT,CASRKLTGILNTEAFF
13,TRBD2,TRBJ2-4,TRBV29-1,many,TGCAGCGTTGATAGCGGGGGGGCCGACATTCAGTACTTC,CSVDSGGADIQYF
15,TRBD1,TRBJ2-7,TRBV4-1,NA,TGCGCCAGCAGCCTATCCGGGACAGGGGCCTACGAGCAGTACTTC,CASSLSGTGAYEQYF
16,NA,TRBJ2-3,TRBV9,NA,TGTGCCAGCAGCGCCCCGGGGGCCATCGGTCCAGATACGCAGTATTTT,CASSAPGAIGPDTQYF
14,NA,TRBJ1-3,TRBV18,NA,TGTGCCAGCTCATCGGACAGCTCTGGAAACACCATATATTTT,CASSSDSSGNTIYF
13,NA,TRBJ2-2,TRBV7-2,many,TGTGCCAGCAGCTCCGTGGGGGCCGGGGAGCTGTTTTTT,CASSSVGAGELFF
17,TRBD2,TRBJ2-5,TRBV7-2,medium-sized,TGTGCCAGCAGCCCAAACCGGGGGGGCGGGGGCCAAGAGACCCAGTACTTC,CASSPNRGGGGQETQYF
13,TRBD1,TRBJ2-1,TRBV27,many,TGTGCCAGCAGACAGGGGGCCTACAATGAGCAGTTCTTC,CASRQGAYNEQFF
17,NA,TRBJ2-6,TRBV18,medium-sized,TGTGCCAGCTCACCAGCAGGACCCACCTCTGGGGCCAACGTCCTGACTTTC,CASSPAGPTSGANVLTF
13,NA,TRBJ2-5,TRBV9,many,TGTGCCAGCAGCCGACTAGAGCTGGAGACCCAGTACTTC,CASSRLELETQYF
11,NA,TRBJ1-1,TRBV6-2/TRBV6-3,many,TGTGCCAGCAACGGGAACACTGAAGCTTTCTTT,CASNGNTEAFF
13,NA,TRBJ2-2,TRBV6-2/TRBV6-3,many,TGTGCCAGCAGTTACTCATCACAGGGCCAGCTGTTTTTT,CASSYSSQGQLFF
13,NA,TRBJ1-6,TRBV7-3,many,TGTGCCAGCAGCTCGGTCAGAGATTCACCCCTCCACTTT,CASSSVRDSPLHF
16,TRBD1,TRBJ1-2,TRBV27,medium-sized,TGTGCCAGCAGACCCCAGGGCAGGGGGCTGAACTATGGCTACACCTTC,CASRPQGRGLNYGYTF
14,NA,TRBJ2-7,TRBV20-1,medium-sized,TGCAGTGCTAGACAGACAGGAGCAAGCTACGAGCAGTACTTC,CSARQTGASYEQYF
14,NA,TRBJ2-7,TRBV28,medium-sized,TGTGCCAGCAGAGAAATTGGGACACATCACGAGCAGTACTTC,CASREIGTHHEQYF
16,TRBD1,TRBJ2-3,TRBV28,many,TGTGCCAGCAGCATTTTGACAGGGGACCCGGGAGATACGCAGTATTTT,CASSILTGDPGDTQYF
16,TRBD2,TRBJ2-1,TRBV3-1,NA,TGTGCCAGCAGCCAAAGTGACGGGGGGGGCGGCCCAGAGCAGTTCTTC,CASSQSDGGGGPEQFF
19,NA,TRBJ2-6,TRBV7-2,many,TGTGCCAGCACCCGGACCGGGGCCAGTGACTGGACTGGGGCCAACGTCCTGACTTTC,CASTRTGASDWTGANVLTF
12,NA,TRBJ1-4,TRBV10-3,large,TGTGCCATCAGGGGCTCTAATGAAAAACTGTTTTTT,CAIRGSNEKLFF
16,NA,TRBJ2-7,TRBV15,medium-sized,TGTGCCACCAGCAGAGGCGCGACAGATTTCTCCTACGAGCAGTACTTC,CATSRGATDFSYEQYF
15,TRBD1,TRBJ2-7,TRBV20-1,medium-sized,TGCAGTGCTAGCATTAGAACAGGGGGCGCCGACGAGCAGTACTTC,CSASIRTGGADEQYF
13,NA,TRBJ2-7,TRBV7-2,NA,TGTGCCAGCAGCTTAAATTCTGAGTACGAGCAGTACTTC,CASSLNSEYEQYF
16,NA,TRBJ1-4,TRBV7-8,many,TGTGCCAGCAGCTTAGAAGGAGTTGCAACTAATGAAAAACTGTTTTTT,CASSLEGVATNEKLFF
19,TRBD1,TRBJ2-2,TRBV6-1,many,TGTGCCAGCCGCCTCTGGACAGGGAGGTCTGCGAGGGACACCGGGGAGCTGTTTTTT,CASRLWTGRSARDTGELFF
15,TRBD1,TRBJ1-1,TRBV29-1,many,TGCAGCGTTGATGAGACAGGGGGCGCGGGCACTGAAGCTTTCTTT,CSVDETGGAGTEAFF